The clone carrying this TCR beta chain was found many times. The data originate from a study of T cell repertoires in cytomegalovirus infection. Study in general: Both CMV infection and a matching HLA type were indicated by public TCR beta signatures.

TCRdb reprocessed the reads via MiXCR and lists one record per CDR3 protein. There are 480,000 or so distinct CDR3 sequences in the sample; roughly 12% occur only once, and 9.5% to 13% lies in the top ten. The CDR3 is 14 residues long. V lost 6 bases, J lost 7 bases, and 15 bases lay in between. The germline V gene has CDR1 ENHRY and CDR2 SYGVKD. Specimen: PBMCs. This receptor was taken from a human donor in good health (CMV status not recorded). Some clones in this sample may be carry-over from other donors' samples. The chain carries TRBV10-3 and TRBJ1-4; D might be TRBD1 (6 bases). CDR3 protein: CAIRQQGGSEKLFF. CDR3 DNA: TGTGCCATCAGGCAACAGGGAGGGAGTGAAAAACTGTTTTTT.